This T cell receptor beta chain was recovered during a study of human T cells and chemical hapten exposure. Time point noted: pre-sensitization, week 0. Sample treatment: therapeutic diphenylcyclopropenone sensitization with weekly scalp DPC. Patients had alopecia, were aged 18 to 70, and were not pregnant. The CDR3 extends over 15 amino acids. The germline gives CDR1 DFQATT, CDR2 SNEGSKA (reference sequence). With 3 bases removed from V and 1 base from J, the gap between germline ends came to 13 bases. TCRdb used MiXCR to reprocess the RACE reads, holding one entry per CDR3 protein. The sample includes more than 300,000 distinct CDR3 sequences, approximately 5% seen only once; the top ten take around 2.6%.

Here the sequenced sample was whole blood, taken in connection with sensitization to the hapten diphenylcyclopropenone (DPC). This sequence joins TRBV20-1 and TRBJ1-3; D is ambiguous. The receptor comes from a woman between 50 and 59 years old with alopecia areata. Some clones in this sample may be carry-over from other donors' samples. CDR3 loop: CSASGASGSGNTIYF. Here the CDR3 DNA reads TGCAGTGCTAGCGGTGCCTCTGGGTCTGGAAACACCATATATTTT.